This TCR beta chain was found in a study of CD8 T cells in Susac syndrome. An amount of RNA that ranged from roughly 0.5 to 1 ug was reverse transcribed with random hexamers. Amplification of TCR beta CDR3 was carried out by immunoSEQ multiplex PCR, which covered 54 Vbeta and 13 Jbeta segments. TCRdb fed the immunoSEQ multiplex PCR reads into MiXCR, producing one record per CDR3 protein. Among 200,000 to 300,000 distinct CDR3 sequences listed, 90% to 96% were seen once. After removal of 4 bases from V and 4 bases from J, the junction contained 4 bases not matched to a gene. The CDR3 loop spans 13 amino acids. Germline loops: CDR1 SGHRS, CDR2 YFSETQ. It was negative isolation that provided the CD8+ and CD4+ T cells, whereas TEMRA cells were enriched by FACS.

The rearrangement joins TRBV5-1 to TRBJ2-5, with TRBD2 matching 7 bases. The sequencing input was CD4+ T cells from PBMCs. The receptor's source is a human donor with Susac syndrome. As DNA, the CDR3 is TGCGCCAGCAGCGCCCCGGGGGGAGAGACCCAGTACTTC. Translating it yields CASSAPGGETQYF.